Listed here are 32 T cell receptor beta chains from one sample, sequenced in a study of cytomegalovirus exposure and HLA in healthy donors. The study ran its PCR with 60 Vbeta and 13 Jbeta primers. This table comes from immunoSEQ multiplex PCR, and its TCRdb copy is limited to in-frame clones, with some not included. The data hold about 62,000 clones, with around 87% observed a single time. Source material: PBMCs. These receptors all come from a man between 18 and 35 years old in good health and CMV-seronegative.

Remarks on this clone: This sample also contains other DNA sequences that code for the same CDR3. The V and J genes are TRBV5-6 and TRBJ1-5; no reliable D call. The V end was cut by 3 bases, the J end by 4 bases, with 11 bases between. CDR1 is SGHDT and CDR2 is YYEEEE in the germline V gene. The CDR3 consists of 14 residues. CDR3: CASSSRRENQPQHF. CDR3 DNA sequence: TGTGCCAGCAGCTCGCGACGGGAGAATCAGCCCCAGCATTTT.

V gene TRBV2 combines with J gene TRBJ1-5; D call uncertain. CDR3 length: 15 amino acids. The germline CDR1 and CDR2 sequences are SNHLY and FYNNEI. V lost 2 bases to trimming and J lost 0 bases, with 8 bases between them. The CDR3 region is CASSETRHSNQPQHF. CDR3 DNA: TGTGCCAGCAGTGAAACCAGGCATAGCAATCAGCCCCAGCATTTT. Combining the CDR3 with reference TRBV2 and TRBJ1-5 gives the whole variable domain EPEVTQTPSHQVTQMGQEVILRCVPISNHLYFYWYRQILGQKVEFLVSFYNNEISEKSEIFDDQFSVERPDGSNFTLKIRSTKLEDSAMYFCASSETRHSNQPQHFGDGTRLSIL.

The rearrangement uses TRBV6-1 and TRBJ1-2, with 9 positions matching TRBD1. The CDR3 length is 16 residues. CDR1 is MNHNS, CDR2 SASEGT, per germline. Trimming removed 4 bases from V and 6 bases from J; junction bases left unmatched: 12. The CDR3 DNA reads TGTGCCAGCAGTGTCGGGACAGGGAGGGGCTTCGATGGCTACACCTTC. Its translation: CASSVGTGRGFDGYTF.

V is TRBV2 and J is TRBJ2-3, with D possibly TRBD2 on 6 matching bases. The CDR3 length is 13 residues. Looked up from germline, CDR1 is SNHLY and CDR2 is FYNNEI. V was trimmed by 1 base and J by 5 bases, leaving 7 bases between them. Written as DNA, the CDR3 is TGTGCCAGCAGTGAAGTGGGAGGAGATACGCAGTATTTT. This encodes CASSEVGGDTQYF.

This chain uses TRBV15 with TRBJ2-7, with 8 bases aligning to TRBD1. This CDR3 has 16 residues. V was pared by 1 base and J by 0 bases, with 5 bases of the junction left unmatched. Germline V gene data show CDR1 as LNHNV and CDR2 as YYDKDF (reference sequence). The CDR3 loop is CATSRGWTGNSYEQYF. CDR3 DNA sequence: TGTGCCACCAGCAGAGGGTGGACAGGGAACTCCTACGAGCAGTACTTC.

V gene TRBV30 combines with J gene TRBJ1-5, with D hard to call. The CDR3 has 11 amino acids. V lost 5 bases and J 7 bases, leaving 9 bases between the germline ends. Germline V gene lookup returns CDR1 GTSNPN and CDR2 SVGIG (reference sequence). The CDR3 loop reads CAWYGVQPQHF. The CDR3, as DNA: TGTGCCTGGTACGGGGTCCAGCCCCAGCATTTT. Looking up the rest from reference TRBV30 and TRBJ1-5 gives the full variable domain: SQTIHQWPATLVQPVGSPLSLECTVEGTSNPNLYWYRQAAGRGLQLLFYSVGIGQISSEVPQNLSASRPQDRQFILSSKKLLLSDSGFYLCAWYGVQPQHFGDGTRLSIL.

V is TRBV11-2 and J is TRBJ2-5; TRBD2 aligns across 9 bases. The CDR3 is 14 residues long. The V gene end was trimmed by 8 bases and the J gene end by 4 bases; junction bases not matched to a gene: 8. Germline assignment: CDR1 SGHAT and CDR2 FQNNGV. This CDR3 is CASDSGGGGETQYF. CDR3 nucleotides: TGTGCCAGCGACTCGGGCGGGGGGGGAGAGACCCAGTACTTC.

This clone was seen a few times. A junction boundary mismatches the germline segment, possibly from a read error. The chain links TRBV7-7 to TRBJ2-3; 7 bases are shared with TRBD1. The CDR3 loop spans 15 amino acids. The germline gives CDR1 SSHAT, CDR2 FNYEAQ (reference sequence). CDR3 protein: CASSSLGTASDTQYF. DNA for the CDR3: TGTGCTAGCAGCTCCTTAGGGACAGCCTCCGATACGCAGTATTTT. The entire variable domain, with the rest obtained from reference TRBV7-7 and TRBJ2-3, is as follows: GAGVSQSPRYKVTKRGQDVTLRCDPISSHATLYWYQQALGQGPEFLTYFNYEAQPDKSGLPSDRFSAERPEGSISTLTIQRTEQRDSAMYRCASSSLGTASDTQYFGPGTRLTVL.

This clone came up a few times. The rearrangement uses TRBV4-1 and TRBJ2-4; unclear D gene. The CDR3 contains 13 residues. Trimming removed 6 bases from V and 8 bases from J, with 14 bases in between. Germline V gene lookup returns CDR1 MGHRA and CDR2 YSYEKL. The CDR3 bases are TGCGCCAGCAGTCCCCCGCTGTCAGACATTCAGTACTTC. Residues: CASSPPLSDIQYF.

This chain links TRBV30 with TRBJ2-7; tentatively, D is TRBD1 (5 bases). The germline CDR1 and CDR2 sequences are GTSNPN and SVGIG (reference sequence). Trimming stripped 3 bases from V and 1 base from J, with 10 bases between. The CDR3 runs 13 residues. CDR3 coding DNA: TGTGCCTGGAGGGACATACCTTCCTACGAGCAGTACTTC. It is translated as CAWRDIPSYEQYF. Filled out from reference TRBV30 and TRBJ2-7, the complete variable domain reads SQTIHQWPATLVQPVGSPLSLECTVEGTSNPNLYWYRQAAGRGLQLLFYSVGIGQISSEVPQNLSASRPQDRQFILSSKKLLLSDSGFYLCAWRDIPSYEQYFGPGTRLTVT.

The rearrangement joins TRBV6-5 to TRBJ1-2; D is undetermined. This CDR3 spans 13 amino acids. Germline assignment: CDR1 MNHEY and CDR2 SVGAGI. The V and J ends lost 3 bases and 5 bases respectively, with 10 bases between them. The CDR3 DNA reads TGTGCCAGCAGTTATGGTGTGAGGTATGGCTACACCTTC. Encoded protein: CASSYGVRYGYTF.

The CDR3 here is CASSPRTSGTFSYEQYF. The CDR3 nucleotides read TGTGCCAGCAGCCCAAGGACCTCTGGGACATTTTCCTACGAGCAGTACTTC. The chain has TRBV11-3 and TRBJ2-7, with a tentative D call TRBD1 (6 bases). V lost 5 bases to trimming and J lost 1 base, with 21 bases between them. This CDR3 spans 17 amino acids. Germline lookup yields CDR1 SGHNT and CDR2 YENEEA.

The chain joins TRBV28 to TRBJ1-2; D not resolved. Germline-derived CDR1 and CDR2 are MDHEN and SYDVKM. V was shortened by 5 bases and J by 4 bases, with 14 bases between the two germline ends. The CDR3 covers 14 residues. CDR3 amino acids: CASSPAVRSYGYTF. The DNA of the CDR3 is TGTGCCAGCAGTCCCGCCGTACGGTCCTATGGCTACACCTTC.

The chain recombines TRBV13 with TRBJ1-3, with D tentatively TRBD1 (5 bases). The V end was cut by 5 bases, the J end by 3 bases, with 11 bases between. CDR3 length equals 14 residues. The germline CDR1 and CDR2 sequences are PRHDT and FYEKMQ (reference sequence). The CDR3 nucleotides are TGTGCCAGCAGCGCCCGGACAAGTGGAAACACCATATATTTT. Translating it yields CASSARTSGNTIYF.

This chain joins TRBV10-3 and TRBJ2-3; a possible D gene is TRBD1 (6 bases). The germline V and J ends were trimmed by 7 bases and 10 bases, with 21 bases remaining between them. CDR3 length: 14 amino acids. Germline V gene lookup returns CDR1 ENHRY and CDR2 SYGVKD. The CDR3 DNA reads TGTGCCATCACGGACGTCCTGGGGACAACCTCGCAGTATTTT. As protein: CAITDVLGTTSQYF.

About this clone: A read error may account for a junction end that differs from germline. The V call is TRBV5-1, the J call TRBJ1-5, with D perhaps matching TRBD1 (6 bases). Per germline, CDR1 SGHRS and CDR2 YFSETQ. The CDR3 covers 13 residues. The CDR3 sequence: CASSLDRDQPQHF. The CDR3 DNA reads TGCGCCAGCAGCTTGGACAGGGATCAACCCCAGCATTTT.

The V and J genes are TRBV29-1 and TRBJ2-7; the match to TRBD1 covers 9 bases. The CDR3 extends over 15 amino acids. The V gene's germline CDR1 is SQVTM and CDR2 ANQGSEA. Trimming cost V 2 bases and J 6 bases; bases outside gene matches: 11. CDR3 nucleotide sequence: TGCAGCGTTGAAAAATGGGACAGGGCCGGGGGCGAGCAGTACTTC. Translated: CSVEKWDRAGGEQYF.

The chain recombines TRBV9 with TRBJ2-2; D gene uncertain. This CDR3 has 14 residues. Trimming shortened V by 0 bases and J by 7 bases, and 10 bases separated the two germline ends. The V gene's germline CDR1 is SGDLS and CDR2 YYNGEE. CDR3 sequence reads: CASSVASFFGELFF. CDR3 nucleotides: TGTGCCAGCAGCGTAGCCTCGTTTTTCGGGGAGCTGTTTTTT.

The CDR3: CASHRSLSYEQYF. The CDR3 region has the DNA TGTGCCAGCCACAGGTCCCTTAGCTACGAGCAGTACTTC. The chain has TRBV6-6 and TRBJ2-7; D might be TRBD1 (5 bases). Germline loops: CDR1 MNHNY, CDR2 SVGAGI (reference sequence). Trimming shortened V by 8 bases and J by 3 bases, and 14 bases separated the two germline ends. This CDR3 spans 13 amino acids.

V usage is TRBV11-2 and J usage is TRBJ2-1; D is perhaps TRBD2 (6 bases). The CDR3 runs to 14 residues. The germline V gene has CDR1 SGHAT and CDR2 FQNNGV. V dropped 8 bases and J dropped 2 bases, with 13 bases sitting between them. The CDR3 loop reads CASAPAGPYNEQFF. The CDR3 DNA follows: TGTGCCAGCGCCCCGGCGGGGCCCTACAATGAGCAGTTCTTC. The full variable domain, completed using reference TRBV11-2 and TRBJ2-1, is EAGVAQSPRYKIIEKRQSVAFWCNPISGHATLYWYQQILGQGPKLLIQFQNNGVVDDSQLPKDRFSAERLKGVDSTLKIQPAKLEDSAVYLCASAPAGPYNEQFFGPGTRLTVL.

The chain joins TRBV5-4 to TRBJ1-2; D call uncertain. CDR3 size: 12 residues. Trimming shortened V by 2 bases and J by 8 bases, and 10 bases separated the two germline ends. CDR1 and CDR2 from the germline V gene are SGHNT and YYREEE (reference sequence). CDR3 protein: CASSFGVMGYTF. DNA of the CDR3: TGTGCCAGCAGCTTCGGGGTAATGGGCTACACCTTC. Filled out from reference TRBV5-4 and TRBJ1-2, the complete variable domain reads ETGVTQSPTHLIKTRGQQVTLRCSSQSGHNTVSWYQQALGQGPQFIFQYYREEENGRGNFPPRFSGLQFPNYSSELNVNALELDDSALYLCASSFGVMGYTFGSGTRLTVV.

The rearrangement links TRBV6-5 to TRBJ2-7; tentative D call: TRBD1 (6 bases). CDR1 is MNHEY and CDR2 is SVGAGI in the germline V gene. The V and J ends lost 5 bases and 4 bases respectively, with 18 bases between them. This CDR3 region has 15 residues. The CDR3 region is CASSRYRDKSYEQYF. In DNA form, the CDR3 reads TGTGCCAGCAGTCGGTACCGGGACAAATCTTACGAGCAGTACTTC.

This clone appeared once. This chain links TRBV11-2 with TRBJ2-1, with TRBD1 matching over 7 bases. The CDR3 has 17 residues. Germline CDR1 SGHAT, CDR2 FQNNGV. V trimming: 3 bases; J trimming: 0 bases; junction bases outside the gene matches: 8. The CDR3 protein is CASSFGRSGGSYNEQFF. Here the CDR3 DNA reads TGTGCCAGCAGCTTCGGACGCTCAGGGGGCTCCTACAATGAGCAGTTCTTC. Combining the CDR3 with reference TRBV11-2 and TRBJ2-1 gives the whole variable domain EAGVAQSPRYKIIEKRQSVAFWCNPISGHATLYWYQQILGQGPKLLIQFQNNGVVDDSQLPKDRFSAERLKGVDSTLKIQPAKLEDSAVYLCASSFGRSGGSYNEQFFGPGTRLTVL.

This chain uses TRBV28 with TRBJ2-3, with D unresolved. Germline V lookup: CDR1 MDHEN, CDR2 SYDVKM. The length of the CDR3 is 12 residues. V was trimmed by 3 bases and J by 6 bases, leaving 7 bases between them. CDR3 residues: CASSLVRDTQYF. The CDR3, as DNA: TGTGCCAGCAGTTTGGTTCGGGATACGCAGTATTTT.

V and J are TRBV11-2 and TRBJ2-7; 7 bases map to TRBD2. Germline loops: CDR1 SGHAT, CDR2 FQNNGV. V was clipped by 3 bases and J by 6 bases; unmatched bases: 5. The length of the CDR3 is 13 residues. CDR3 bases: TGTGCCAGCAGCTTCGGTGAGCGGGGCGAGCAGTACTTC. This encodes CASSFGERGEQYF.

V gene TRBV5-6 combines with J gene TRBJ2-5; TRBD2 aligns across 7 bases. The germline V gene has CDR1 SGHDT and CDR2 YYEEEE. V lost 1 base, J lost 0 bases, and 6 bases stayed unmatched. CDR3 length equals 16 residues. The CDR3 region is CASSLFPGGDQETQYF. The CDR3 DNA reads as TGTGCCAGCAGCTTGTTCCCGGGGGGTGACCAAGAGACCCAGTACTTC.

This chain connects TRBV6-5 to TRBJ1-2, with 10 bases lining up with TRBD1. V gave up 6 bases and J gave up 5 bases; unmatched junction bases: 6. CDR3 length: 14 residues. Germline CDR1 reads MNHEY; CDR2 reads SVGAGI. CDR3 DNA: TGTGCCAGCAGGAGGGACAGGGGACTATATGGCTACACCTTC. Translated: CASRRDRGLYGYTF.

This chain uses TRBV27 with TRBJ2-1; TRBD2 matches at 8 bases. The CDR3 covers 14 residues. Germline assignment: CDR1 MNHEY and CDR2 SMNVEV (reference sequence). The V and J ends lost 7 bases and 5 bases, in that order; junction bases with no gene match: 7. The DNA of the CDR3 is TGTGCCAGCACCCCGGGACTAGAGGACAATGAGCAGTTCTTC. It translates to CASTPGLEDNEQFF.

J is TRBJ2-2 and V is TRBV2; 8 nucleotides match TRBD1. The CDR3 is made up of 17 amino acids. V shed 5 bases and J 0 bases; nucleotides not matched to a gene: 8. Germline V gene lookup returns CDR1 SNHLY and CDR2 FYNNEI. The CDR3 bases are TGTGCCAGCAGTCTGGACAGGGACCAGACGAACACCGGGGAGCTGTTTTTT. Translated, it gives CASSLDRDQTNTGELFF.

The chain has TRBV11-2 and TRBJ2-2; tentatively, D is TRBD1 (5 bases). Germline V gene data show CDR1 as SGHAT and CDR2 as FQNNGV. The CDR3 loop spans 14 amino acids. V was cut by 3 bases and J by 7 bases, with 12 bases left in between. CDR3 amino acids: CASSLKGQGGELFF. CDR3 coding DNA: TGTGCCAGCAGCTTGAAGGGGCAGGGCGGGGAGCTGTTTTTT.

The chain uses TRBV5-6 and TRBJ1-2; TRBD1 might be the D (6 bases). This CDR3 is built from 14 residues. V was clipped by 0 bases and J by 4 bases, with 10 bases between them. The V gene's germline CDR1 is SGHDT and CDR2 YYEEEE. The CDR3 DNA reads TGTGCCAGCAGCTTGGATGGGGGCTCCTATGGCTACACCTTC. Protein product: CASSLDGGSYGYTF.

This clone occurred once. V usage is TRBV7-3 and J usage is TRBJ2-1, with D unclear. The germline V gene encodes CDR1 SGHTA and CDR2 FQGTGA. CDR3 length: 13 amino acids. V lost 5 bases and J 5 bases, leaving 10 bases between the germline ends. CDR3 DNA sequence: TGTGCCAGCAGCCCCCCTGGGCACAATGAGCAGTTCTTC. It is translated as CASSPPGHNEQFF.